This passage covers 27 T cell receptor beta chains from one sample sequenced in a study of T cells in Graves' hyperthyroidism and ophthalmopathy. RNA transcripts served as the template for amplifying TCR beta CDR3 regions. TCR CDR3 underwent first-round RT-PCR with the HTBI primer set. TCRdb independently ran MiXCR on the multiplex PCR reads; one entry per CDR3 protein. The sample includes around 340,000 distinct CDR3 sequences, over 15% of them seen just once. What was sequenced was blood. The receptors here all came from a woman aged 40 to 55 with Graves' ophthalmopathy.

This clonotype was seen many times. The chain combines TRBV29-1 with TRBJ2-7; no clear D. This CDR3 has 11 residues. Germline V gene lookup returns CDR1 SQVTM and CDR2 ANQGSEA. V was clipped by 7 bases and J by 3 bases, with 10 bases between them. CDR3 region: CSARSDYEQYF. In DNA, the CDR3 is TGCAGCGCCAGGTCGGACTACGAGCAGTACTTC.

This clonotype was seen repeatedly, ten times or more. This chain connects TRBV6-5 to TRBJ2-7; D gene uncertain. This CDR3 is 13 amino acids long. The germline CDR1 and CDR2 sequences are MNHEY and SVGAGI. Trimming cost V 4 bases and J 3 bases, with 10 bases left between them. CDR3 residues: CASSSPPGYEQYF. In DNA, the CDR3 is TGTGCCAGCAGTTCCCCCCCAGGCTACGAGCAGTACTTC.

This clonotype was observed many times. The chain links TRBV7-2 to TRBJ2-7; no definite D call. Germline CDR1 and CDR2: SGHTA and FQGNSA. Trimming removed 7 bases at V and 6 bases at J, with 16 bases between. CDR3 length: 13 residues. The CDR3 is CASTETKSREQYF. The CDR3 DNA reads as TGTGCCAGCACCGAGACAAAATCCCGCGAGCAGTACTTC. The variable domain in full, completed from reference TRBV7-2 and TRBJ2-7, reads GAGVSQSPSNKVTEKGKDVELRCDPISGHTALYWYRQSLGQGLEFLIYFQGNSAPDKSGLPSDRFSAERTGGSVSTLTIQRTQQEDSAVYLCASTETKSREQYFGPGTRLTVT.

The gene calls are TRBV28 and TRBJ2-7; TRBD1 matches 9 bases. This CDR3 comprises 15 residues. CDR1 and CDR2 (germline): MDHEN, SYDVKM. The trim removed 4 bases at V and 2 bases at J, leaving 6 bases unmatched. CDR3 DNA: TGTGCCAGCAGTTCTAACCGGGACAGGGCCTACGAGCAGTACTTC. Translated: CASSSNRDRAYEQYF.

This clonotype was seen at least ten times. The chain uses TRBV6-2 or TRBV6-3 and TRBJ1-1; a possible D gene is TRBD1 (5 bases). Looked up from germline, CDR1 is MNHEY and CDR2 is SVGEGT. The CDR3 spans 11 residues. Trimming removed 11 bases from V and 4 bases from J, with 11 bases in between. The CDR3: CAASRGTEAFF. Written as DNA, the CDR3 is TGTGCCGCATCGAGGGGCACTGAAGCTTTCTTT.

This clonotype was seen a handful of times. The chain joins TRBV3-1 to TRBJ1-2; D is ambiguous. The CDR3 runs to 13 residues. Trimming shortened V by 0 bases and J by 3 bases, and 5 bases separated the two germline ends. Germline CDR1 is LGHDT and CDR2 is YNNKEL (reference sequence). The CDR3 loop is CASSQDGDYGYTF. In nucleotides, the CDR3 is TGTGCCAGCAGCCAAGATGGCGACTATGGCTACACCTTC.

This clonotype appeared many times. The V gene is TRBV4-1, the J gene TRBJ1-2; D unclear. V lost 0 bases and J 6 bases, leaving 11 bases between the germline ends. Germline V lookup: CDR1 MGHRA, CDR2 YSYEKL. This CDR3 contains 14 residues. The CDR3 here is CASSQDMSENGYTF. The CDR3 DNA reads as TGCGCCAGCAGCCAAGATATGTCGGAGAATGGCTACACCTTC.

This clonotype was counted many times. This rearrangement joins TRBV28 to TRBJ2-7; 9 bases map to TRBD2. V dropped 4 bases and J dropped 4; count of bases not matched to a gene: 5. Germline V CDR1 and CDR2: MDHEN, SYDVKM. This CDR3 spans 14 amino acids. The CDR3 DNA reads TGTGCCAGCAGTTATCCTAGCGGGAAATACGAGCAGTACTTC. It translates to CASSYPSGKYEQYF.

The chain has TRBV19 and TRBJ1-2; the D gene is possibly TRBD1 (6 bases). Looked up from germline, CDR1 is LNHDA and CDR2 is SQIVND (reference sequence). There are 15 residues in the CDR3. V gave up 8 bases and J gave up 2 bases, with 18 bases separating them. The CDR3 sequence: CASVKGGPSNYGYTF. The CDR3 bases are TGTGCCAGTGTAAAGGGGGGACCCTCCAACTATGGCTACACCTTC.

In the case of this clonotype: Given a much more abundant clone one base away, this may be a read error. The chain couples TRBV6-1 to TRBJ2-7; the D is unclear. The germline V and J ends were trimmed by 8 bases and 2 bases, with 10 bases remaining between them. The CDR3 covers 12 residues. Looked up from germline, CDR1 is MNHNS and CDR2 is SASEGT. The CDR3 loop is CASGVFPYEQYF. For the CDR3, the DNA is TGTGCCAGCGGGGTCTTCCCCTACGAGCAGTACTTC.

In the case of this clonotype: One junction end disagrees with the germline gene, perhaps due to a read error. V gene TRBV29-1 combines with J gene TRBJ2-7, with TRBD2 identical over 8 bases. CDR3 size: 14 residues. Germline V gene lookup returns CDR1 SQVTM and CDR2 ANQGSEA. The CDR3 nucleotides are TGCAGCGTTGGGGCGGGAGGTTATGCGGGCGAGCAGCACTTC. Translated, it gives CSVGAGGYAGEQHF.

This clonotype was picked up many times. The CDR3 DNA sequence: TGTGCCAGCAGCCTCTTTGTAAATTCACCCCTCCACTTT. It is translated as CASSLFVNSPLHF. The chain is built from TRBV7-2 and TRBJ1-6; D not certain. Germline CDR1 SGHTA, CDR2 FQGNSA. V was pared by 5 bases and J by 7 bases, with 9 bases between. There are 13 residues in the CDR3. The variable domain in full, with the rest retrieved from reference TRBV7-2 and TRBJ1-6, is GAGVSQSPSNKVTEKGKDVELRCDPISGHTALYWYRQSLGQGLEFLIYFQGNSAPDKSGLPSDRFSAERTGGSVSTLTIQRTQQEDSAVYLCASSLFVNSPLHFGNGTRLTVT.

The sample holds many counts of this clonotype. The V gene is TRBV19, the J gene TRBJ1-2; a weak D match, TRBD1 (5 bases). Germline V gives CDR1 LNHDA, CDR2 SQIVND (reference sequence). The CDR3 consists of 14 residues. The ends were cut back, 3 bases at V and 4 bases at J, with 12 bases in the middle. The CDR3 here is CASSILEGTYGYTF. The CDR3 DNA reads as TGTGCCAGTAGTATTCTAGAGGGGACCTATGGCTACACCTTC.

The table lists this clonotype with many counts. V is TRBV6-5 and J is TRBJ2-7, with a weak D call TRBD1 (5 bases). CDR1 and CDR2 (germline): MNHEY, SVGAGI. The ends were cut back, 3 bases at V and 6 bases at J, with 15 bases in the middle. CDR3 size: 14 residues. CDR3 protein: CASSYRRDFPEQYF. As DNA, the CDR3 is TGTGCCAGCAGTTATCGCAGGGATTTTCCCGAGCAGTACTTC.

This clonotype occurred many times. The chain recombines TRBV6-5 with TRBJ2-7; D perhaps matches TRBD2 (5 bases). Per germline, CDR1 MNHEY and CDR2 SVGAGI. Deletions cut 2 bases from V and 7 bases from J, with 12 bases between. The CDR3 sequence is 13 residues long. The CDR3 loop is CASSYQETSEQYF. The CDR3 nucleotides read TGTGCCAGCAGTTACCAAGAAACTAGTGAGCAGTACTTC.

Regarding this clonotype: Given a much more abundant clone one base away, this may be a read error. This rearrangement joins TRBV5-1 to TRBJ2-3; D tentatively reads TRBD1 or TRBD2 (6 bases each). CDR1 and CDR2 (germline): SGHRS, YFSETQ. With 0 bases removed from V and 4 bases from J, the gap between germline ends came to 21 bases. The CDR3 consists of 18 residues. CDR3 residues: CASSLGVANRASADTQYF. CDR3 sequence (DNA): TGCGCCAGCAGCTTGGGGGTCGCGAACAGGGCTAGCGCAGATACGCAGTATTTT.

The chain couples TRBV30 to TRBJ2-7; TRBD1 is a possible D gene (6 bases). Germline values: CDR1 GTSNPN, CDR2 SVGIG (reference sequence). Between the trimmed V and J ends, which lost 3 bases and 4 bases, there was a span of 10 bases. CDR3 length: 12 residues. The CDR3 is CAWRNTGYEQYF. The CDR3 DNA is TGTGCCTGGAGGAACACAGGGTACGAGCAGTACTTC. The full variable domain, its missing parts supplied by reference TRBV30 and TRBJ2-7, is SQTIHQWPATLVQPVGSPLSLECTVEGTSNPNLYWYRQAAGRGLQLLFYSVGIGQISSEVPQNLSASRPQDRQFILSSKKLLLSDSGFYLCAWRNTGYEQYFGPGTRLTVT.

At least ten counts were recorded for this clonotype. V usage is TRBV30 and J usage is TRBJ1-1, with D uncertain. The CDR3 is 13 amino acids. V lost 0 bases, J lost 0 bases, and 5 bases lay in between. The germline CDR1 and CDR2 sequences are GTSNPN and SVGIG (reference sequence). The CDR3 is CAWSVSLNTEAFF. CDR3 in DNA: TGTGCCTGGAGTGTTTCTCTGAACACTGAAGCTTTCTTT.

This clonotype was seen at least ten times. The rearrangement joins TRBV12-3 or TRBV12-4 to TRBJ1-5; a possible D gene is TRBD1 (5 bases). This CDR3 spans 14 amino acids. Trimming removed 4 bases at V and 3 bases at J, with 10 bases between. Here the CDR3 DNA reads TGTGCCAGCAGTTCCCCGGACACCAATCAGCCCCAGCATTTT. This codes for CASSSPDTNQPQHF.

This clonotype has at least ten counts. The CDR3 coding sequence is TGTGCCAGCAGCAGGACAGGACCAAGGAGCTCCTACGAGCAGTACTTC. Translation: CASSRTGPRSSYEQYF. V is TRBV6-1 and J is TRBJ2-7, with TRBD1 matching 7 bases. Germline-derived CDR1 and CDR2 are MNHNS and SASEGT. The length of the CDR3 is 16 residues. J lost 0 bases, V lost 6 bases, and 11 bases had no gene match.

The V call is TRBV7-2, the J call TRBJ2-5; 12 nucleotides agree with TRBD2. The ends lost 5 bases at V and 5 bases at J; junction bases unmatched: 6. This CDR3 comprises 15 residues. In germline, CDR1 is SGHTA, CDR2 FQGNSA. The CDR3 DNA reads TGTGCCAGCAGCCCCCAACTAGCGGGAGGCGAGACCCAGTACTTC. It is translated as CASSPQLAGGETQYF.

This clonotype has ten or more counts. The chain has TRBV6-2 or TRBV6-3 and TRBJ2-5, with unresolved D. The germline CDR1 and CDR2 sequences are MNHEY and SVGEGT. Trimming removed 6 bases from V and 5 bases from J, with 16 bases in between. The CDR3 totals 14 residues. CDR3 protein: CASSRSSLRETQYF. The DNA for the CDR3 is TGTGCCAGCAGCCGAAGTTCCCTCCGGGAGACCCAGTACTTC.

This clonotype occurred many times. V usage is TRBV25-1 and J usage is TRBJ2-2; possible D gene TRBD1, 6 bases. Germline CDR1 reads MGHDK; CDR2 reads SYGVNS. This CDR3 spans 15 amino acids. V was clipped by 4 bases and J by 8 bases, with 17 bases between them. CDR3 DNA: TGTGCCAGCAGTGTACTGGGACACAACGAGGGGGAGCTGTTTTTT. Translated, it gives CASSVLGHNEGELFF.

In this sample, this clonotype turned up many times. CDR3 amino acids: CATSRDFSRGNQPQHF. CDR3 coding DNA: TGTGCCACCAGCAGAGATTTTAGCAGGGGTAATCAGCCCCAGCATTTT. This chain links TRBV15 with TRBJ1-5; TRBD1 is a possible D gene (6 bases). V was clipped by 0 bases and J by 4 bases, with 13 bases between them. This CDR3 has 16 residues. Germline values: CDR1 LNHNV, CDR2 YYDKDF (reference sequence).

This clonotype was found many times. The chain links TRBV18 to TRBJ2-5; 7 positions match TRBD1. CDR3 length: 16 residues. Looked up from germline, CDR1 is KGHSH and CDR2 is LQKENI. The J segment lost 5 bases and the V segment lost 2 bases, leaving 11 bases of the junction unmatched. The CDR3 DNA follows: TGTGCCAGCTCACCAGACATGGAAGGGGGCGGGGAGACCCAGTACTTC. It is translated as CASSPDMEGGGETQYF.

The CDR3 region is CASSLGGRLRPTAEQYF. As DNA, the CDR3 is TGTGCCAGCAGCTTAGGGGGCAGATTAAGGCCAACGGCCGAGCAGTACTTC. The chain employs TRBV7-2 and TRBJ2-7, with TRBD1 as a possible D gene (5 bases). V lost 1 base and J lost 6, with 22 bases in between. CDR3 length equals 17 residues. Germline V CDR1 and CDR2: SGHTA, FQGNSA.

This clonotype was recorded at least ten times. This rearrangement joins TRBV27 to TRBJ1-1, with 11 bases that match TRBD1. Germline trimming cut 5 bases from V and 1 base from J; bases unmatched to any gene: 6. The CDR3 runs 16 residues. The germline V gene has CDR1 MNHEY and CDR2 SMNVEV (reference sequence). CDR3 in DNA: TGTGCCAGCAGTCCCTACGGACAGGGGGCGAACACTGAAGCTTTCTTT. This encodes CASSPYGQGANTEAFF.